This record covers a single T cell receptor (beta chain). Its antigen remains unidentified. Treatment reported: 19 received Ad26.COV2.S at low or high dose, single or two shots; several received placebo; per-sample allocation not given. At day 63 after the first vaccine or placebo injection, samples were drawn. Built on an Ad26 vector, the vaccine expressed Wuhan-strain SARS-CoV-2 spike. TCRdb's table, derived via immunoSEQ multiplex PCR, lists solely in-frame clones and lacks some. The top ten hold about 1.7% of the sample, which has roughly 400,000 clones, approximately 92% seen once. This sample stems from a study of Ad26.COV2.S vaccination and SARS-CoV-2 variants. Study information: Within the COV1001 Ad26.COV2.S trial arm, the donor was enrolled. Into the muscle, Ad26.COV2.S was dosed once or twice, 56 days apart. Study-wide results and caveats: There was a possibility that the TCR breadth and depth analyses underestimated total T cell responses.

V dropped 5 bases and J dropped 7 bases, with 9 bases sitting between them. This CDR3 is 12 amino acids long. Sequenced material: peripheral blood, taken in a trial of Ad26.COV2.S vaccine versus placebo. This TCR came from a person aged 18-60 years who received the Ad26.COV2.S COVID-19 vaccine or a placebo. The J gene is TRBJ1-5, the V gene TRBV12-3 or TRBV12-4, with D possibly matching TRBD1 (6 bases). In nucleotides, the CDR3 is TGTGCCAGCAGTAGGGGGGAGCAGCCCCAGCATTTT. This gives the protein CASSRGEQPQHF.